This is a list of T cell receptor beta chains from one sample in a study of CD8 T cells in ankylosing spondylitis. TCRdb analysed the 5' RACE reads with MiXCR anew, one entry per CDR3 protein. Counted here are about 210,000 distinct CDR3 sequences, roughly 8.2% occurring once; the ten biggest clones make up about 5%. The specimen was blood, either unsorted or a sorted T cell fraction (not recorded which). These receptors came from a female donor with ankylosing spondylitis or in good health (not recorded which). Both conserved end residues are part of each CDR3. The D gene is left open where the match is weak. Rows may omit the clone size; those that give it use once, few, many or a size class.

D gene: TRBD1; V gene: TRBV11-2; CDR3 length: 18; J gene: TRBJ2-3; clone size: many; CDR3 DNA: TGTGCCAGCAGCTTAGGATTTTCAGGGACAGACTTCCCAGATACGCAGTATTTT; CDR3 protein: CASSLGFSGTDFPDTQYF
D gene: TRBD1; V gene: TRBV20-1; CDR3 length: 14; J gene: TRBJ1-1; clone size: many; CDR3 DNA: TGCAGTGCCGACGTAGGACAGGGGTCTTGGGAAGCTTTCTTT; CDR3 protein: CSADVGQGSWEAFF
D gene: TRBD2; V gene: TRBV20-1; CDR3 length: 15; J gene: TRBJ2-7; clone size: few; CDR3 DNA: TGCAGTGCTCGCCATGGACTAGCGGGGACCTACGAGCAGTACTTC; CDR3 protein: CSARHGLAGTYEQYF
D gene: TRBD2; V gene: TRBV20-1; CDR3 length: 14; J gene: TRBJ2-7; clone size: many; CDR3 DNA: TGCAGTGCTAGGGGACTAGCCCCAAGCTACGAGCAGTACTTC; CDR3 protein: CSARGLAPSYEQYF
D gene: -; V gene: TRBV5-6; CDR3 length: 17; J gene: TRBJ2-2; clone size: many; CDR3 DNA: TGTGCCAGCAGCTTGGGAGGTCGGACAGTCGGCACCGGGGAGCTGTTTTTT; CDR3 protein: CASSLGGRTVGTGELFF
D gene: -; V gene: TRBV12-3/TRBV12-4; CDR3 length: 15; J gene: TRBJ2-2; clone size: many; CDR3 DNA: TGTGCCAGCAGGGTAGAGAGGGGGGGCACCGGGGAGCTGTTTTTT; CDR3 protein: CASRVERGGTGELFF
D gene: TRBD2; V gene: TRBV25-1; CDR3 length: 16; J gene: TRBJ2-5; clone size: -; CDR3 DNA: TGTGCCAGCAGTGGCGAACCGGGACTAGCATACTCGACCCAGTACTTC; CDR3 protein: CASSGEPGLAYSTQYF
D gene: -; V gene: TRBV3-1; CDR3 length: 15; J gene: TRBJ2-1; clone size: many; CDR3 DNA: TGTGCCAGCAGCCCCCTGAGGAGATCCTACAATGAGCAGTTCTTC; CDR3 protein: CASSPLRRSYNEQFF
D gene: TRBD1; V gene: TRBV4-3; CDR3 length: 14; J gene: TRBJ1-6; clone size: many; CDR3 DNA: TGCGCCAGCAGCCAGGGGACAGCTAATTCACCCCTCCACTTT; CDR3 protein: CASSQGTANSPLHF
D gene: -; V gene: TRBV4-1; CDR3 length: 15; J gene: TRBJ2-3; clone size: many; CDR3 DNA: TGCGCCAGCAGCCGCGGGGACCTCTTACAAGATACGCAGTATTTT; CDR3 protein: CASSRGDLLQDTQYF
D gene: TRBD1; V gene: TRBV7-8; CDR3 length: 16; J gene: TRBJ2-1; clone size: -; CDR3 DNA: TGTGCCAGCAGCTCCTCCCGGGACAGGGGAAGACATGAGCAGTTCTTC; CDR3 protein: CASSSSRDRGRHEQFF
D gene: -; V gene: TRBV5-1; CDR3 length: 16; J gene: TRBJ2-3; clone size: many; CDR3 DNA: TGCGCCAGCAGCCTTGATGGACCCCTCACGGGTGATACGCAGTATTTT; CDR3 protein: CASSLDGPLTGDTQYF
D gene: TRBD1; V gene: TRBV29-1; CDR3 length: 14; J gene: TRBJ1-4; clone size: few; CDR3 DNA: TGCAGCGTGGCAGGCGGCAGGGGGGCCGAAAAACTGTTTTTT; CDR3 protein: CSVAGGRGAEKLFF
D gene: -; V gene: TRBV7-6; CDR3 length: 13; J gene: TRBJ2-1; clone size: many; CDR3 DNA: TGTGCCAGCAGCTTAGACCCAGACCTTGAGCAGTTCTTC; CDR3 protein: CASSLDPDLEQFF
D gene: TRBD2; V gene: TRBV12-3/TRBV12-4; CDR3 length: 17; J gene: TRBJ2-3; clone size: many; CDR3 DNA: TGTGCCAGCAGTTTACCGCTAGCGGGAGGGCTCTCAGATACGCAGTATTTT; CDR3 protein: CASSLPLAGGLSDTQYF
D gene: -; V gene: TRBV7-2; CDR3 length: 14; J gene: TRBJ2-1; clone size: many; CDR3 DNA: TGTGCCAGCAGCTTAGATCCGGGGGCGGGGGAGCAGTTCTTC; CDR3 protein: CASSLDPGAGEQFF
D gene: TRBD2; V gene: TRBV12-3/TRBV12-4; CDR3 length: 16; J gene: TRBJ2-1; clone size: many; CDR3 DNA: TGTGCCAGCACCCCAGGGGTGCTAGCGGGAGGTAATGAGCAGTTCTTC; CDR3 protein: CASTPGVLAGGNEQFF
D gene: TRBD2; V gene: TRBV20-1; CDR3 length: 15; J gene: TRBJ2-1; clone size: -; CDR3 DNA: TGCAGTGCTAGGGGACTAGCGGGAGTTCACAATGAGCAGTTCTTC; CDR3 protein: CSARGLAGVHNEQFF
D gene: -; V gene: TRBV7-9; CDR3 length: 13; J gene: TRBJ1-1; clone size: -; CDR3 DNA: TGTGCCAGCAGCCCTGGGACATACACTGAAGCTTTCTTT; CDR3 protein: CASSPGTYTEAFF
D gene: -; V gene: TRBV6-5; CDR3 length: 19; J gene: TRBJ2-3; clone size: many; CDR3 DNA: TGTGCCAGCAGTTACTCGAGATCCGGGCCCCGTGGGACCCCAGATACGCAGTATTTT; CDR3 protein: CASSYSRSGPRGTPDTQYF
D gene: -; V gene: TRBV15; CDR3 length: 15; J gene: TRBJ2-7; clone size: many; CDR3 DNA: TGTGCCACCAGTGAGGGGACACCGGACCAATACGAGCAGTACTTC; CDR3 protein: CATSEGTPDQYEQYF
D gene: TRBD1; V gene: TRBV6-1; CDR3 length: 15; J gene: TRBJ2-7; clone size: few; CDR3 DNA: TGTGCCAGCAGAGTCCTGACAGGGAAGTCCTACGAGCAGTACTTC; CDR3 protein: CASRVLTGKSYEQYF
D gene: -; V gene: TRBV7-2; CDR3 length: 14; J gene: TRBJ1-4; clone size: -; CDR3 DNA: TGTGCCAGCAGCTACGCCGGGACAAATGAAAAACTGTTTTTT; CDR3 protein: CASSYAGTNEKLFF
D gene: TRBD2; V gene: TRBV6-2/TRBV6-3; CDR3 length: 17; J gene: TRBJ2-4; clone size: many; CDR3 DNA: TGTGCCAGCAGCCAGACTAGCGGGAGAATAGCCAAAAACATTCAGTACTTC; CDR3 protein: CASSQTSGRIAKNIQYF
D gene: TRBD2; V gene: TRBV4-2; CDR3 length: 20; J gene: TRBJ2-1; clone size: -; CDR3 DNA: TGTGCCAGCAGCCACCGAATGACTAGCGGGGCCCTTACTAAATACAATGAGCAGTTCTTC; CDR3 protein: CASSHRMTSGALTKYNEQFF
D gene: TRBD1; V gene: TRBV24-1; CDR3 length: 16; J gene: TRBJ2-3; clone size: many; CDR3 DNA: TGTGCCACCAGTGATCAGACGACCGGGCAGGGGGTAGGGCAGTATTTT; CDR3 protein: CATSDQTTGQGVGQYF
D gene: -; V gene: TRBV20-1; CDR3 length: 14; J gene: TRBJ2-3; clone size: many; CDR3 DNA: TGCAGTGCCTTGTCTAGCGCGGGGACTGATACGCAGTATTTT; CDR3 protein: CSALSSAGTDTQYF
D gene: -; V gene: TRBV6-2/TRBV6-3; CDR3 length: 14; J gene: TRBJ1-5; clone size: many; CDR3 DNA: TGTGCCAGCACCTCGTTGAGGGGGGTTCAGCCCCAGCATTTT; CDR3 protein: CASTSLRGVQPQHF
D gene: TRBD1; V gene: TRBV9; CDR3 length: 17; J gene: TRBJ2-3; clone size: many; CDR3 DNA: TGTGCCAGCAGCGTAGTTTCCGACAGGGGGCGGCTAGATACGCAGTATTTT; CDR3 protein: CASSVVSDRGRLDTQYF
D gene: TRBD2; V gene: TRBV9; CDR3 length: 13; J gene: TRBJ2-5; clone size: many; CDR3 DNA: TGTGCCAGCAGCGCAGGACTAGTGGAGACCCAGTACTTC; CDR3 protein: CASSAGLVETQYF
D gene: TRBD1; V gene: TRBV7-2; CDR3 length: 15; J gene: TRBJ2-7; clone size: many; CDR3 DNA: TGTGCCAGCAGCGCTACAGGGGGATTCCGCTACGAGCAGTACTTC; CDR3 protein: CASSATGGFRYEQYF
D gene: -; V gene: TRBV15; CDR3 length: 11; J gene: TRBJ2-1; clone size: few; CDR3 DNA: TGTGTTGTCTTGGGGGACAATGAGCAGTTCTTC; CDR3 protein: CVVLGDNEQFF
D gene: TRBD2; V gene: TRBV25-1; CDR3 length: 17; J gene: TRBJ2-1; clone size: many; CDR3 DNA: TGTGCCAGCAGTGAATATACGGCTAGCGGGAGAAGTGATGAGCAGTTCTTC; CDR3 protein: CASSEYTASGRSDEQFF
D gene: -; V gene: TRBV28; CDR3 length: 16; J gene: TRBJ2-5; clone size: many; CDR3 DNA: TGTGCCAGCACAGGAAAGCGGGCCCTCCTCCAAGAGACCCAGTACTTC; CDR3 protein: CASTGKRALLQETQYF
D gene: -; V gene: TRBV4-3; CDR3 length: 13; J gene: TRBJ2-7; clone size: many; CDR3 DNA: TGCGCCAGCAGCCAAGATCTTTGGGGCGAGCAGTACTTC; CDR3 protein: CASSQDLWGEQYF
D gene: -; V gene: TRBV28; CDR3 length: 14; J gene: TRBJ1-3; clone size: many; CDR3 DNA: TGTGCCAGCAGCGCTTTGGCAACTGGAAACACCATATATTTT; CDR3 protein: CASSALATGNTIYF
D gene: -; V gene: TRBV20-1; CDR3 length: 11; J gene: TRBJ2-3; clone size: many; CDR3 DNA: TGCAGTGCTAGTTTGGGAGATACGCAGTATTTT; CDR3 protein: CSASLGDTQYF
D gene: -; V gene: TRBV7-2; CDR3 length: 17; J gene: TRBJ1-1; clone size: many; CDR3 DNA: TGTGCCAGCAGCTTAGCTAGGGCACTGACTTTGAACACTGAAGCTTTCTTT; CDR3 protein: CASSLARALTLNTEAFF
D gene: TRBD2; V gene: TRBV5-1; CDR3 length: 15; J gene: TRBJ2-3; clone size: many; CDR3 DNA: TGCGCCAGCAGCCCGACTAGCGGCGGCACAGATACGCAGTATTTT; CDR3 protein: CASSPTSGGTDTQYF
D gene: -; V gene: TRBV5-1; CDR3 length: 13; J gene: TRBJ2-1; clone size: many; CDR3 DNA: TGCGCCAGCCGACTAGGAGCGAGCAATGAGCAGTTCTTC; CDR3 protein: CASRLGASNEQFF
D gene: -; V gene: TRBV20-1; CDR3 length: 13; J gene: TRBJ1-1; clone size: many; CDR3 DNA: TGCAGTGCTAGTGATACTTTGAACACTGAAGCTTTCTTT; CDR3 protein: CSASDTLNTEAFF
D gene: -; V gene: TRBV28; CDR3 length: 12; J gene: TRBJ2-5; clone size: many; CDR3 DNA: TGTGCCAGCGGTTCTTTGGGGGAGACCCAGTACTTC; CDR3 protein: CASGSLGETQYF